The 3 T cell receptor beta chains below were found in one sample sequenced in a study of cytomegalovirus exposure and HLA in healthy donors. The PCR contained 60 Vbeta and 13 Jbeta primers. Produced via immunoSEQ multiplex PCR; TCRdb's table is partial and in-frame only. The sample has 100,000 to 150,000 clones; approximately 87% are singletons. The sample consisted of PBMCs. These receptors came from a woman aged 30 to 39 in good health and CMV-seronegative.

The chain links TRBV5-1 to TRBJ1-2; TRBD1 aligns across 10 bases. The CDR3 runs to 16 residues. The trim removed 5 bases at V and 5 bases at J, leaving 12 bases unmatched. Germline assignment: CDR1 SGHRS and CDR2 YFSETQ. The CDR3 sequence: CASRVTIGDRGYGYTF. CDR3 nucleotide sequence: TGCGCCAGCAGAGTCACGATCGGGGACAGGGGATATGGCTACACCTTC.

This clone was counted once. V usage is TRBV28 and J usage is TRBJ1-2; TRBD1 agrees at 9 bases. This CDR3 has 15 amino acids. Germline-derived CDR1 and CDR2 are MDHEN and SYDVKM. V shed 5 bases and J 5 bases; nucleotides not matched to a gene: 9. CDR3 coding DNA: TGTGCCAGCAGTCAGACTGGGACAGGGAAATATGGCTACACCTTC. Protein product: CASSQTGTGKYGYTF.

The CDR3 DNA follows: TGTGCCAGCAGCTTTACCGCAGTTCAGCCCCAGCATTTT. It codes for CASSFTAVQPQHF. V usage is TRBV7-2 and J usage is TRBJ1-5; D call uncertain. The CDR3 covers 13 residues. Trimming cost V 3 bases and J 6 bases, with 9 bases left between them. CDR1 SGHTA and CDR2 FQGNSA come from the germline V gene.